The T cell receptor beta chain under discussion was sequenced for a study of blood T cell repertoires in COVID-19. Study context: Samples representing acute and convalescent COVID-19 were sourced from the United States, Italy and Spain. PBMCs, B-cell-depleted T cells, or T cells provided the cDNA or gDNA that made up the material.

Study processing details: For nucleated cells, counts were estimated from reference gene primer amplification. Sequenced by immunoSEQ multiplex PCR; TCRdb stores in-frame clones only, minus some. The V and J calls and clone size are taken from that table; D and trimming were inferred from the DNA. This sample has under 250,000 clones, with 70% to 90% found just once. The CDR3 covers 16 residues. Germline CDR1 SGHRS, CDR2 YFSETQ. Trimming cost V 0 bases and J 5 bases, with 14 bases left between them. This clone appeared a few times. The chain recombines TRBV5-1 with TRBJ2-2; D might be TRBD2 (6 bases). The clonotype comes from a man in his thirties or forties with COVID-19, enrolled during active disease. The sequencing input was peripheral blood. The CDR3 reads CASSLDGAGRTGELFF. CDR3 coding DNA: TGCGCCAGCAGCTTGGACGGGGCAGGGAGGACCGGGGAGCTGTTTTTT.